This TCR beta chain was sequenced in a study of T cell repertoires in cytomegalovirus infection. General study findings and limits: CMV-specific HLA-C-restricted TCR beta clonotypes dominated the ex vivo response.

This clonotype was picked up a small number of times. As yet, its antigen is unknown. MiXCR, applied by TCRdb to the reads, yields one record per CDR3 protein. The table lists about 830,000 distinct CDR3 sequences, 30% to 35% of them singletons. The CDR3 totals 16 residues. In germline, CDR1 is ENHRY, CDR2 SYGVKD. Germline trimming cut 2 bases from V and 1 base from J; bases unmatched to any gene: 6. Source: cultured CD8+ T cells from PBMCs, taken from culture after CMV antigen stimulation. The chain employs TRBV10-3 and TRBJ1-1; 8 nucleotides match TRBD1. This sequence was found in a human donor in good health (CMV status not recorded). Some clones in this sample may be carry-over from other donors' samples. CDR3 loop: CAISETWTGPNTEAFF. CDR3 nucleotides: TGTGCCATCAGTGAGACCTGGACAGGGCCGAACACTGAAGCTTTCTTT.